One and the same sample provided the 15 T cell receptor beta chains below, sequenced in a study of cytomegalovirus exposure and HLA in healthy donors. Researchers ran the PCR with 60 Vbeta and 13 Jbeta primers. Generated by immunoSEQ multiplex PCR, the TCRdb table keeps only in-frame clones and is missing some. Among approximately 170,000 clones listed, approximately 81% were seen once. The sequencing sample was made of PBMCs. These receptors were taken from a woman aged 50 to 65 in good health and CMV-seronegative.

There are a few counts of this clone. The rearrangement links TRBV7-8 to TRBJ2-3; D not certain. CDR1 SGHVS and CDR2 FQNEAQ come from the germline V gene. Trimming left V 3 bases short and J 2 bases short, with 3 bases between. The CDR3 contains 12 residues. The CDR3 region has the DNA TGTGCCAGCAGCTTTCACACAGATACGCAGTATTTT. Translation: CASSFHTDTQYF.

This clone has just one count. The chain recombines TRBV15 with TRBJ1-4, with a tentative D call TRBD1 (6 bases). Per the germline V gene, CDR1 is LNHNV and CDR2 is YYDKDF (reference sequence). With 3 bases removed from V and 6 bases from J, the gap between germline ends came to 17 bases. The CDR3 spans 16 residues. The CDR3 reads CATSSRRAGAHEKLFF. The DNA of the CDR3 is TGTGCCACCAGCAGTCGTCGGGCAGGGGCTCATGAAAAACTGTTTTTT.

This clone was detected a few times. The V and J genes are TRBV10-2 and TRBJ2-4; TRBD1 aligns across 12 bases. V lost 0 bases, J lost 1 base, and 13 bases stayed unmatched. The CDR3 runs 21 residues. Germline CDR1 is WSHSY and CDR2 is SAAADI. CDR3 sequence (DNA): TGCGCCAGCAGTGAGTCGACGAGGGACAGGGGGCCACCGTGGGCCAAAAACATTCAGTACTTC. It specifies CASSESTRDRGPPWAKNIQYF.

The rearrangement uses TRBV6-6 and TRBJ2-7, with TRBD1 matching over 8 bases. This CDR3 comprises 15 residues. The germline CDR1 and CDR2 sequences are MNHNY and SVGAGI (reference sequence). J gave up 3 bases and V 6 bases, and 10 bases lay outside the gene matches. CDR3 bases: TGTGCCAGCAGCCGACAGGGGTTTTCGGACTACGAGCAGTACTTC. Translation: CASSRQGFSDYEQYF.

This clone has only one observation. The chain carries TRBV20-1 and TRBJ1-1, with TRBD1 as a possible D gene (6 bases). The germline gives CDR1 DFQATT, CDR2 SNEGSKA (reference sequence). Trimming cost V 6 bases and J 5 bases, with 10 bases left between them. The CDR3 has 11 residues. The CDR3: CSADGQTEAFF. The CDR3 nucleotides are TGCAGTGCCGACGGACAGACTGAAGCTTTCTTT.

The genes are TRBV7-9 and TRBJ1-4, with 9 bases identical to TRBD1. Per the germline V gene, CDR1 is SEHNR and CDR2 is FQNEAQ (reference sequence). This CDR3 is 17 amino acids long. V dropped 7 bases and J dropped 0; count of bases not matched to a gene: 9. The DNA for the CDR3 is TGTGCCAGCATCTCGGACAGGGGAGGAACAACTAATGAAAAACTGTTTTTT. It translates to CASISDRGGTTNEKLFF.

This clone came up once. The rearrangement joins TRBV7-2 to TRBJ1-1, with D uncertain. Germline V gene data show CDR1 as SGHTA and CDR2 as FQGNSA. This CDR3 has 13 residues. Trimming pared 1 base from V and 2 bases from J, leaving 5 bases between. The CDR3 DNA reads as TGTGCCAGCAGCTTAGGGGCCAACACTGAAGCTTTCTTT. This codes for CASSLGANTEAFF.

The count of this clone is one. J is TRBJ1-1 and V is TRBV7-2, with 9 bases that match TRBD1. This CDR3 has 15 residues. The V gene's germline CDR1 is SGHTA and CDR2 FQGNSA. Losses at the gene ends were 1 base for V and 9 bases for J; bases not matched to a gene: 9. This CDR3 reads CASSLVRGQGGKAFF. CDR3 nucleotide sequence: TGTGCCAGCAGCTTAGTTCGGGGACAGGGAGGGAAAGCTTTCTTT.

A remark on this clone: Since no conserved phenylalanine or tryptophan closes the CDR3, a read error is the likely cause. The chain uses TRBV7-2 and TRBJ1-2; D is possibly TRBD1 (5 bases). The V gene's germline CDR1 is SGHTA and CDR2 FQGNSA. The CDR3 loop spans 15 amino acids. Trimming removed 1 base at V and 4 bases at J, with 13 bases between. Here the CDR3 DNA reads TGTGCCAGCAGCTTAGACGTGGGTAGGGGCTATGGCTACACCCTC. It specifies CASSLDVGRGYGYTL.

J is TRBJ1-1 and V is TRBV5-6, with 8 bases that match TRBD1. Germline V gene lookup returns CDR1 SGHDT and CDR2 YYEEEE. The J segment lost 1 base and the V segment lost 2 bases, leaving 7 bases of the junction unmatched. CDR3 length: 16 residues. CDR3: CASSFGQGGRNTEAFF. The DNA of the CDR3 is TGTGCCAGCAGCTTTGGACAGGGAGGCCGGAACACTGAAGCTTTCTTT.

There are a few counts of this clone. The chain couples TRBV6-6 to TRBJ2-1; the match to TRBD2 covers 7 bases. J was trimmed by 7 bases and V by 5 bases; bases with no gene match: 8. Germline CDR1 is MNHNY and CDR2 is SVGAGI (reference sequence). CDR3 size: 14 residues. The CDR3 bases are TGTGCCAGCAGTCCCGGGACTACTCCTAATGAGCAGTTCTTC. It translates to CASSPGTTPNEQFF.

The V and J genes are TRBV9 and TRBJ2-4; D is perhaps TRBD1 (5 bases). This CDR3 is built from 12 residues. Germline loops: CDR1 SGDLS, CDR2 YYNGEE. V was pared by 10 bases and J by 4 bases, with 12 bases between. In nucleotides, the CDR3 is TGTGCCGGTGGACAACTTAAAAACATTCAGTACTTC. The encoded protein is CAGGQLKNIQYF.

The rearrangement joins TRBV4-1 to TRBJ1-1; the match to TRBD1 covers 10 bases. This CDR3 has 15 amino acids. The germline V gene encodes CDR1 MGHRA and CDR2 YSYEKL. The V segment lost 1 base and the J segment 4 bases; nucleotides outside the gene matches: 3. CDR3 residues: CASSQAGQGGTEAFF. In DNA form, the CDR3 reads TGCGCCAGCAGCCAAGCCGGACAGGGGGGCACTGAAGCTTTCTTT.

This clone was picked up one time. The V and J genes are TRBV14 and TRBJ2-7; TRBD2 is a possible D gene (6 bases). The germline V and J ends were trimmed by 5 bases and 3 bases, with 14 bases remaining between them. Germline-derived CDR1 and CDR2 are SGHDN and FVKESK. The CDR3 is 14 residues long. CDR3 nucleotide sequence: TGTGCCAGCAGCTTCCGGGACTCTGTCTACGAGCAGTACTTC. It encodes CASSFRDSVYEQYF.

The chain recombines TRBV29-1 with TRBJ2-1, with D possibly being TRBD1 (5 bases). From germline, CDR1 is SQVTM and CDR2 ANQGSEA. The CDR3 runs 14 residues. V lost 7 bases and J lost 3, with 16 bases in between. The CDR3 loop reads CSADDSSRYNEQFF. For the CDR3, the DNA is TGCAGCGCCGACGACAGTTCCCGCTACAATGAGCAGTTCTTC.